Below are 30 T cell receptor beta chains sequenced from a single sample in a study of CD8 T cells in Susac syndrome. Random-hexamer reverse transcription was applied to about 0.5 to 1 ug RNA. TCRdb re-called the immunoSEQ multiplex PCR reads with MiXCR, one entry per CDR3 protein. The repertoire has around 150,000 distinct CDR3 sequences, 85% to 95% of them found once; the top ten carry approximately 0.17%. The material sequenced was CD8+ T cells from PBMCs. These receptors were collected from a human donor with Susac syndrome.

As DNA, the CDR3 is TGTGCCAGCGCCCGGGACGGGTCCTATGGCTACACCTTC. Translating it yields CASARDGSYGYTF. The chain is built from TRBV27 and TRBJ1-2; possible D gene TRBD1, 5 bases. This CDR3 spans 13 amino acids. Looked up from germline, CDR1 is MNHEY and CDR2 is SMNVEV (reference sequence). Trimming removed 8 bases at V and 4 bases at J, with 14 bases between.

The V and J genes are TRBV29-1 and TRBJ1-4; D remains ambiguous. The CDR3 extends over 14 amino acids. Germline values: CDR1 SQVTM, CDR2 ANQGSEA. Deletions cut 2 bases from V and 13 bases from J, with 20 bases between. The CDR3 loop is CSVEIEDTLEGLFF. CDR3 coding DNA: TGCAGCGTTGAAATCGAAGACACACTAGAGGGACTGTTTTTT.

The chain carries TRBV30 and TRBJ2-1, with 11 bases fitting TRBD1. V trimming: 4 bases; J trimming: 5 bases; junction bases outside the gene matches: 13. The CDR3 extends over 17 amino acids. Looked up from germline, CDR1 is GTSNPN and CDR2 is SVGIG (reference sequence). The CDR3 is CAWNMRWTGGDHNEQFF. The DNA for the CDR3 is TGTGCCTGGAATATGAGATGGACAGGGGGCGACCACAATGAGCAGTTCTTC.

This CDR3 is CASSGAGANVLTF. The CDR3 nucleotides read TGTGCCAGCAGCGGGGCTGGGGCCAACGTCCTGACTTTC. The chain uses TRBV9 and TRBJ2-6; D is undetermined. There are 13 residues in the CDR3. V shed 3 bases and J shed 2 bases, with 3 bases lying between them. CDR1 SGDLS and CDR2 YYNGEE come from the germline V gene.

The chain joins TRBV14 to TRBJ1-1; D might be TRBD1 (5 bases). CDR1 is SGHDN, CDR2 FVKESK, per germline. Trimming took 3 bases from V and 3 from J, leaving 17 bases between them. The CDR3 spans 16 residues. CDR3 DNA: TGTGCCAGCAGCCAGTTTCCAGGGTCGTGGGACACTGAAGCTTTCTTT. Protein product: CASSQFPGSWDTEAFF.

The chain uses TRBV7-9 and TRBJ1-1; 7 bases are shared with TRBD1. The CDR3 runs 14 residues. Germline V CDR1 and CDR2: SEHNR, FQNEAQ (reference sequence). Unmatched junction bases numbered 5, after V lost 4 bases and J lost 3 bases. The CDR3 region is CASSSGDRDTEAFF. The CDR3 nucleotides read TGTGCCAGCAGCTCAGGGGACAGAGACACTGAAGCTTTCTTT.

V and J are TRBV4-1 and TRBJ2-1; TRBD2 matches at 16 bases. This CDR3 has 17 amino acids. Germline loops: CDR1 MGHRA, CDR2 YSYEKL. Trimming cost V 4 bases and J 8 bases; bases outside gene matches: 8. This CDR3 reads CASSLGGLAGGPHEQFF. As DNA, the CDR3 is TGCGCCAGCAGCCTAGGGGGACTAGCGGGAGGGCCTCATGAGCAGTTCTTC.

This rearrangement joins TRBV4-1 to TRBJ2-5, with no clear D. Trimming left V 1 base short and J 5 bases short, with 14 bases between. Germline CDR1 MGHRA, CDR2 YSYEKL. CDR3 length: 15 residues. The chain's CDR3 is CASSQGPSREETQYF. The CDR3 bases are TGCGCCAGCAGCCAAGGACCCTCACGTGAGGAGACCCAGTACTTC.

This sequence joins TRBV21-1 and TRBJ1-5; the table names TRBD1, a call not compared with the DNA. TRBV21-1 is a pseudogene. This CDR3 has 17 amino acids. In DNA form, the CDR3 reads TGTGCCAGCCCTAAGGGGGAGAAACTCTATAGCAATCAGCCCCAGCATTTT. Protein product: CASPKGEKLYSNQPQHF.

V and J are TRBV9 and TRBJ2-3, with TRBD2 identical over 8 bases. The CDR3 has 15 amino acids. The trim removed 0 bases at V and 4 bases at J, leaving 4 bases unmatched. CDR1 and CDR2 (germline): SGDLS, YYNGEE. The CDR3 spells CASSVDGLAADTQYF. CDR3 DNA: TGTGCCAGCAGCGTAGACGGACTAGCTGCAGATACGCAGTATTTT. The variable domain in full, completed from reference TRBV9 and TRBJ2-3, reads DSGVTQTPKHLITATGQRVTLRCSPRSGDLSVYWYQQSLDQGLQFLIQYYNGEERAKGNILERFSAQQFPDLHSELNLSSLELGDSALYFCASSVDGLAADTQYFGPGTRLTVL.

The V gene is TRBV7-8, the J gene TRBJ2-1, with D tentatively TRBD2 (5 bases). Germline values: CDR1 SGHVS, CDR2 FQNEAQ. Trimming left V 4 bases short and J 5 bases short, with 18 bases between. The CDR3 covers 16 residues. In DNA form, the CDR3 reads TGTGCCAGCAGCTCGGAGCTGAGCGGAGTAGACAATGAGCAGTTCTTC. It yields the protein CASSSELSGVDNEQFF.

This CDR3 is CATSRDGGSGVGNEQFF. The CDR3 DNA reads TGTGCCACCAGCAGAGATGGGGGGTCAGGGGTCGGGAATGAGCAGTTCTTC. The chain links TRBV15 to TRBJ2-1, with D perhaps matching TRBD1 or TRBD2 (6 bases each). Germline-derived CDR1 and CDR2 are LNHNV and YYDKDF (reference sequence). V was cut by 0 bases and J by 7 bases, with 19 bases left in between. The CDR3 contains 17 residues.

The chain couples TRBV20-1 to TRBJ1-5, with a tentative D call TRBD1 (5 bases). The CDR3 loop spans 16 amino acids. Trimming took off 6 bases at V and 0 bases at J, with 18 bases between the two ends. The germline V gene has CDR1 DFQATT and CDR2 SNEGSKA (reference sequence). CDR3 loop: CSATGGTRDSNQPQHF. As DNA, the CDR3 is TGCAGTGCAACGGGGGGGACCAGGGATAGCAATCAGCCCCAGCATTTT.

The chain employs TRBV11-2 and TRBJ2-1; D is ambiguous. Germline V gene data show CDR1 as SGHAT and CDR2 as FQNNGV. The CDR3 has 12 residues. V was trimmed by 3 bases and J by 7 bases, leaving 7 bases between them. CDR3 sequence: CASSFEKNEQFF. CDR3 nucleotides: TGTGCCAGCAGCTTCGAAAAAAATGAGCAGTTCTTC.

This chain uses TRBV27 with TRBJ2-7; TRBD1 matches at 7 bases. The germline V gene encodes CDR1 MNHEY and CDR2 SMNVEV (reference sequence). The CDR3 consists of 14 residues. J lost 3 bases, V lost 3 bases, and 5 bases had no gene match. The DNA of the CDR3 is TGTGCCAGCAGTTTCCGCAGGGGGTTCTACGAGCAGTACTTC. Translating it yields CASSFRRGFYEQYF.

The CDR3 sequence is CAIRQMRGGYTF. The DNA for the CDR3 is TGTGCCATCCGCCAAATGAGGGGTGGCTACACCTTC. V usage is TRBV7-9 and J usage is TRBJ1-2, with TRBD1 as a possible D gene (5 bases). V lost 10 bases and J 7 bases, leaving 16 bases between the germline ends. Germline V gene lookup returns CDR1 SEHNR and CDR2 FQNEAQ (reference sequence). The CDR3 loop spans 12 amino acids.

The chain combines TRBV9 with TRBJ1-1, with D possibly matching TRBD1 (5 bases). The CDR3 sequence is 13 residues long. V dropped 6 bases and J dropped 5 bases, with 14 bases sitting between them. Germline lookup yields CDR1 SGDLS and CDR2 YYNGEE. CDR3 coding DNA: TGTGCCAGCACTAAAGGGGTAGAGACTGAAGCTTTCTTT. Translation: CASTKGVETEAFF.

This clonotype was found a few times. The gene calls are TRBV11-2 and TRBJ1-2; TRBD1 matches at 9 bases. The CDR3 has 13 amino acids. Germline V gene sequence: CDR1 SGHAT, CDR2 FQNNGV. The junction had 0 bases not matched to a gene; V was cut back by 5 bases and J by 2 bases. CDR3 residues: CASSGTGNYGYTF. The CDR3, as DNA: TGTGCCAGCAGCGGGACAGGGAACTATGGCTACACCTTC.

The CDR3 DNA is TGCAGCGTTGAAGCACTAGCGGGTACCTACGAGCAGTACTTC. Translated: CSVEALAGTYEQYF. V gene TRBV29-1 combines with J gene TRBJ2-7, with 9 positions matching TRBD2. This CDR3 has 14 amino acids. V shed 1 base and J 2 bases; nucleotides not matched to a gene: 3. Germline V lookup: CDR1 SQVTM, CDR2 ANQGSEA.

The chain is built from TRBV27 and TRBJ2-5, with 8 bases lining up with TRBD2. The trim removed 7 bases at V and 5 bases at J, leaving 9 bases unmatched. The CDR3 runs 14 residues. The germline V gene has CDR1 MNHEY and CDR2 SMNVEV (reference sequence). Here the CDR3 reads CASNFGGAGETQYF. Written as DNA, the CDR3 is TGTGCCAGCAATTTCGGGGGGGCCGGGGAGACCCAGTACTTC.

The rearrangement links TRBV12-3 or TRBV12-4 to TRBJ2-7; D might be TRBD2 (6 bases). Between the trimmed V and J ends, which lost 6 bases and 0 bases, there was a span of 15 bases. The CDR3 is made up of 15 amino acids. CDR3 in amino acids: CASSLPSATSYEQYF. CDR3 DNA sequence: TGTGCCAGCAGCCTCCCTAGCGCCACCTCCTACGAGCAGTACTTC.

V and J are TRBV9 and TRBJ1-6; D not certain. From germline, CDR1 is SGDLS and CDR2 YYNGEE. The V gene lost 5 bases and the J gene lost 6 bases, with 6 bases spanning the gap. This CDR3 has 12 residues. The CDR3 spells CASSGSNSPLHF. DNA of the CDR3: TGTGCCAGCAGTGGGTCTAATTCACCCCTCCACTTT. The full variable domain, completed using reference TRBV9 and TRBJ1-6, is DSGVTQTPKHLITATGQRVTLRCSPRSGDLSVYWYQQSLDQGLQFLIQYYNGEERAKGNILERFSAQQFPDLHSELNLSSLELGDSALYFCASSGSNSPLHFGNGTRLTVT.

The gene calls are TRBV27 and TRBJ2-5; 7 bases fit TRBD1. CDR1 and CDR2 from the germline V gene are MNHEY and SMNVEV (reference sequence). The CDR3 has 14 residues. J was trimmed by 5 bases and V by 8 bases; bases with no gene match: 11. The CDR3 loop is CASGPEGGSETQYF. The CDR3 DNA sequence: TGTGCCAGCGGCCCAGAAGGGGGCTCCGAGACCCAGTACTTC.

V is TRBV9 and J is TRBJ2-3; no definite D call. V lost 0 bases and J lost 0, with 14 bases in between. Germline CDR1 and CDR2: SGDLS and YYNGEE. This CDR3 comprises 17 residues. The CDR3 nucleotides are TGTGCCAGCAGCGTAGTACCCCTAGATGAGAGCACAGATACGCAGTATTTT. Amino acid sequence: CASSVVPLDESTDTQYF.

The chain employs TRBV11-2 and TRBJ2-7; no reliable D call. CDR3 size: 12 residues. Germline V lookup: CDR1 SGHAT, CDR2 FQNNGV. Trimming stripped 0 bases from V and 5 bases from J, with 5 bases between. The CDR3 region has the DNA TGTGCCAGCAGCTTAGATCTCCACGAGCAGTACTTC. Its translation is CASSLDLHEQYF.

This rearrangement joins TRBV5-5 to TRBJ2-7; D is possibly TRBD1 (5 bases). The CDR3 length is 15 residues. The ends were cut back, 4 bases at V and 2 bases at J, with 16 bases in the middle. Germline V CDR1 and CDR2: SGHKS, YYEKEE (reference sequence). The CDR3 DNA follows: TGTGCCAGCAGCCTGGACACCTCACTGGCCTACGAGCAGTACTTC. Translation: CASSLDTSLAYEQYF.

The V call is TRBV4-1, the J call TRBJ2-1; D perhaps matches TRBD1 (5 bases). The CDR3 consists of 12 residues. Germline CDR1 MGHRA, CDR2 YSYEKL. Trimming stripped 1 base from V and 10 bases from J, with 8 bases between. The CDR3 nucleotides read TGCGCCAGCAGCCAAGGGGGCGAGGAGCAGTTCTTC. Translated, it gives CASSQGGEEQFF.

The chain recombines TRBV5-4 with TRBJ1-1; no reliable D call. V was pared by 6 bases and J by 2 bases, with 8 bases between. This CDR3 is built from 12 residues. Germline V gene lookup returns CDR1 SGHNT and CDR2 YYREEE (reference sequence). The CDR3 sequence is CASTYENTEAFF. The CDR3, as DNA: TGTGCCAGCACCTACGAAAACACTGAAGCTTTCTTT.

J is TRBJ2-1 and V is TRBV19; D unresolved. Trimming removed 5 bases from V and 4 bases from J, with 12 bases in between. The CDR3 has 14 residues. Per the germline V gene, CDR1 is LNHDA and CDR2 is SQIVND (reference sequence). CDR3 residues: CASSWSLAYNEQFF. The CDR3 DNA reads as TGTGCCAGTAGTTGGTCTCTGGCGTACAATGAGCAGTTCTTC.

V usage is TRBV4-1 and J usage is TRBJ1-1; 11 nucleotides line up with TRBD1. Trimming at V came to 0 bases and at J to 6 bases, leaving 3 bases not matched to a gene. The CDR3 extends over 15 amino acids. From germline, CDR1 is MGHRA and CDR2 YSYEKL. Here the CDR3 DNA reads TGCGCCAGCAGCCAAGAAGGACAGGGGGCGGCTGAAGCTTTCTTT. Its protein product is CASSQEGQGAAEAFF.